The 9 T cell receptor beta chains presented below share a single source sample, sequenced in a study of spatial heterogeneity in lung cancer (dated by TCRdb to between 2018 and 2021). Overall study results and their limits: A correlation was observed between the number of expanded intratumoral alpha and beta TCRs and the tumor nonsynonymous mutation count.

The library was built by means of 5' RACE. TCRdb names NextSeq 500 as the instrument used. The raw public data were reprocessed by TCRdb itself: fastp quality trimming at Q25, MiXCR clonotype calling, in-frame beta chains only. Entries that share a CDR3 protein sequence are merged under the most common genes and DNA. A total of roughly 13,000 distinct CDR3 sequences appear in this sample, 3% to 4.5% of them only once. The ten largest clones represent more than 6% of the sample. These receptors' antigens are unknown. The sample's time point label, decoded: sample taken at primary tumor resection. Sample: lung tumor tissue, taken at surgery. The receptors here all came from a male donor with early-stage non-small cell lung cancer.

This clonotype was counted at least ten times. In DNA, the CDR3 is TGTGCCAGCAGCTTAGGAGGGGAAGTCAACATTCAGTACTTC. Translating it yields CASSLGGEVNIQYF. This chain links TRBV11-2 with TRBJ2-4; D assignment may be TRBD1 or TRBD2 (5 bases each). From germline, CDR1 is SGHAT and CDR2 FQNNGV. V lost 1 base, J lost 7 bases, and 11 bases lay in between. CDR3 length: 14 residues.

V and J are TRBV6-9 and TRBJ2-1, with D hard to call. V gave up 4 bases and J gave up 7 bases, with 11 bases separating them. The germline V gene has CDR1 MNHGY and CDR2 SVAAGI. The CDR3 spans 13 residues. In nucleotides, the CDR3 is TGTGCCAGCAGTTTTAGTGGTTCGAATGAGCAGTTCTTC. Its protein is CASSFSGSNEQFF.

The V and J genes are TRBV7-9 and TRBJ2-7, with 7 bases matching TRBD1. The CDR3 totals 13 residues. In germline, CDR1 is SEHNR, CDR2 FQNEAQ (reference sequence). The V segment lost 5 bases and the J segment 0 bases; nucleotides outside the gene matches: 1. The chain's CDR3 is CASSQGDSYEQYV. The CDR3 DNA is TGTGCCAGCAGCCAGGGGGACTCCTACGAGCAGTACGTC.

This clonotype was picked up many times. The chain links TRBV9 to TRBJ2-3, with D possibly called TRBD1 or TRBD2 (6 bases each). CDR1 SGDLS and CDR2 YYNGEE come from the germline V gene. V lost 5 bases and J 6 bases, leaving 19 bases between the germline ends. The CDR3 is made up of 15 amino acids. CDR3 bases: TGTGCCAGCAGTCTGGGGGGCAGTGTAGTGGATACGCAGTATTTT. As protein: CASSLGGSVVDTQYF.

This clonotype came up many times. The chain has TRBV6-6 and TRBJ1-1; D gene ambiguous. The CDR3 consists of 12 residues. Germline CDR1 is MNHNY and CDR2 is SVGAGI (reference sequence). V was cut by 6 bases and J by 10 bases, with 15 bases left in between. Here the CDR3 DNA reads TGTGCCAGCAGCCAGATAAATCGTGGAGCTTTCTTT. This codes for CASSQINRGAFF.

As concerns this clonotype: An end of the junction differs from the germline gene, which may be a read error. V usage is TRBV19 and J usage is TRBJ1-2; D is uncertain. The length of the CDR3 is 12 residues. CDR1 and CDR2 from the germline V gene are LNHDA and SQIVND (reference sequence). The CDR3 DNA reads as TGTGCCAGTGCGAGGGTCGGCTATGGCTACAACTTC. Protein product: CASARVGYGYNF.

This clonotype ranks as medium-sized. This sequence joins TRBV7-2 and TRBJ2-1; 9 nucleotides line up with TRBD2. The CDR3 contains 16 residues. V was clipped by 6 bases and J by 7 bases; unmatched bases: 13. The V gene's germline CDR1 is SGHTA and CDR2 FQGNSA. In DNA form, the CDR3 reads TGTGCCAGCAGTCCAGTAGCGGGAGTGGGGGGGAATGAGCAGTTCTTC. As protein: CASSPVAGVGGNEQFF.

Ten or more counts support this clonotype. The CDR3 nucleotides read TGTGCCAGCAGTTACTCGTCGAGGACCGGGGAGCTGTTTTTT. This encodes CASSYSSRTGELFF. V usage is TRBV6-2 or TRBV6-3 and J usage is TRBJ2-2; D is uncertain. The germline V gene encodes CDR1 MNHEY and CDR2 SVGEGT. The CDR3 consists of 14 residues. V lost 0 bases, J lost 5 bases, and 7 bases lay in between.

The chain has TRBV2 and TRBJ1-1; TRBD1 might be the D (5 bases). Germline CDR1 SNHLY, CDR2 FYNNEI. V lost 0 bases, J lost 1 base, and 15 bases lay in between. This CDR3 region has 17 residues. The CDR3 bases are TGTGCCAGCAGTGAAGCGCTTCAAGGGGTTTGGAACACTGAAGCTTTCTTT. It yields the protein CASSEALQGVWNTEAFF.